The 11 T cell receptor beta chains below all came from one sample that was sequenced in a study of post-analysis software for immune sequencing data (dated by TCRdb to the mid-2010s). These receptors are not linked to any known antigen. Overall study outcomes, separate from this receptor: Four to six TRBV segments, including TRBV5-6, TRBV5-1 and TRBV20-1, were significantly more frequent in patients than controls.

Library method: PCR. TCRdb shows the sequencer as Illumina HiSeq 2500. To reduce PCR and sequencing biases, unique molecular identifiers were built into the TCR beta cDNA libraries. Clones were called with MiXCR by TCRdb after fastp trimmed the public reads at Q25, and only in-frame beta chains were retained. Every entry covers one CDR3 protein and lists the most common genes and DNA from its rows. The sample records approximately 690,000 distinct CDR3 sequences, 59% of which are singletons. Of the sample, about 11% is held by the ten largest clones. Input material: blood. The receptors were sampled from a girl aged 2 to 9 with multiple sclerosis.

The table lists this clonotype with a few counts. V gene TRBV10-2 combines with J gene TRBJ2-4, with D uncertain. The J call may be faulty, since TRBJ2-5 better matches the DNA end. This CDR3 spans 12 amino acids. Per the germline V gene, CDR1 is WSHSY and CDR2 is SAAADI. CDR3 sequence reads: CASSEHGGTQYF. CDR3 sequence (DNA): TGCGCCAGCAGTGAGCACGGCGGGACCCAGTACTTC.

The chain combines TRBV20-1 with TRBJ2-1; 10 bases fit TRBD2. Trimming cost V 2 bases and J 4 bases; bases outside gene matches: 5. Germline lookup yields CDR1 DFQATT and CDR2 SNEGSKA (reference sequence). The CDR3 is 15 amino acids. The CDR3 loop is CSARKGAGGYNEQFF. The CDR3 DNA is TGCAGTGCTAGAAAAGGAGCGGGAGGGTACAATGAGCAGTTCTTC.

Note on this clonotype: At one end, the junction sequence differs from germline, possibly due to a read error. This chain's CDR3 is CSARDSEGRSSQPQHF. CDR3 bases: TGCAGTGCTAGAGATTCGGAGGGGCGAAGCAGTCAGCCCCAGCATTTT. The chain is built from TRBV20-1 and TRBJ1-5; maybe TRBD1 (5 bases). The CDR3 loop spans 16 amino acids. Germline CDR1 is DFQATT and CDR2 is SNEGSKA (reference sequence).

This chain links TRBV20-1 with TRBJ1-2, with D unresolved. V was shortened by 3 bases and J by 4 bases, with 6 bases between the two germline ends. CDR3 length: 11 residues. Germline CDR1 DFQATT, CDR2 SNEGSKA (reference sequence). The CDR3 loop is CSASTLYGYTF. DNA for the CDR3: TGCAGTGCTAGTACCCTCTATGGCTACACCTTC.

The chain is built from TRBV11-2 and TRBJ2-7; D not certain. CDR1 is SGHAT, CDR2 FQNNGV, per germline. The CDR3 is made up of 14 amino acids. V was clipped by 1 base and J by 3 bases, with 10 bases between them. The chain's CDR3 is CASSLVGSHYEQYF. The CDR3, as DNA: TGTGCCAGCAGCTTAGTTGGCTCTCACTACGAGCAGTACTTC.

The chain uses TRBV12-3 or TRBV12-4 and TRBJ2-4; 9 nucleotides line up with TRBD2. V was pared by 3 bases and J by 15 bases, with 9 bases of the junction left unmatched. The CDR3 runs to 13 residues. The CDR3 protein is CASSFGAGGPPYF. In DNA, the CDR3 is TGTGCCAGCAGTTTTGGTGCGGGAGGGCCTCCGTACTTC.

This chain connects TRBV29-1 to TRBJ2-1, with D perhaps TRBD2 (5 bases). V was clipped by 6 bases and J by 5 bases, with 8 bases between them. The germline V gene encodes CDR1 SQVTM and CDR2 ANQGSEA. CDR3 length: 11 residues. The CDR3 sequence is CSVRTDNEQFF. In nucleotides, the CDR3 is TGCAGCGTACGGACTGACAATGAGCAGTTCTTC.

This clonotype was counted between two and nine times. The chain employs TRBV5-1 and TRBJ2-7; D might be TRBD1 (6 bases). The CDR3 has 13 residues. The germline gives CDR1 SGHRS, CDR2 YFSETQ. V lost 2 bases to trimming and J lost 2 bases, with 8 bases between them. CDR3 region: CASSLRTAYEQYF. CDR3 bases: TGCGCCAGCAGCTTACGGACAGCCTACGAGCAGTACTTC.

This clonotype was seen more than once but under ten times. The CDR3, as DNA: TGTGCCAGCAGCACTAGCGGGGGAGACAATGAGCAGTTCTTC. This sequence encodes CASSTSGGDNEQFF. The chain uses TRBV6-4 and TRBJ2-1, with 11 bases aligning to TRBD2. CDR1 is MRHNA, CDR2 SNTAGT, per germline. The CDR3 is 14 residues long. V was pared by 6 bases and J by 5 bases, with 3 bases of the junction left unmatched.

The chain links TRBV29-1 to TRBJ2-1; 12 bases are shared with TRBD2. The CDR3 spans 18 residues. CDR1 is SQVTM, CDR2 ANQGSEA, per germline. After removal of 0 bases from V and 5 bases from J, the junction contained 11 bases not matched to a gene. CDR3 DNA: TGCAGCGTTGAAGACCTCCTTTCTAGCGGGGGGGTTAACAATGAGCAGTTCTTC. As protein: CSVEDLLSSGGVNNEQFF.

V usage is TRBV28 and J usage is TRBJ2-7, with D possibly matching TRBD2 (7 bases). V was clipped by 6 bases and J by 2 bases, with 14 bases between them. This CDR3 contains 14 residues. Germline lookup yields CDR1 MDHEN and CDR2 SYDVKM. The chain's CDR3 is CASRTRGGTYEQYF. In DNA, the CDR3 is TGTGCCAGCAGGACCCGCGGGGGCACCTACGAGCAGTACTTC.